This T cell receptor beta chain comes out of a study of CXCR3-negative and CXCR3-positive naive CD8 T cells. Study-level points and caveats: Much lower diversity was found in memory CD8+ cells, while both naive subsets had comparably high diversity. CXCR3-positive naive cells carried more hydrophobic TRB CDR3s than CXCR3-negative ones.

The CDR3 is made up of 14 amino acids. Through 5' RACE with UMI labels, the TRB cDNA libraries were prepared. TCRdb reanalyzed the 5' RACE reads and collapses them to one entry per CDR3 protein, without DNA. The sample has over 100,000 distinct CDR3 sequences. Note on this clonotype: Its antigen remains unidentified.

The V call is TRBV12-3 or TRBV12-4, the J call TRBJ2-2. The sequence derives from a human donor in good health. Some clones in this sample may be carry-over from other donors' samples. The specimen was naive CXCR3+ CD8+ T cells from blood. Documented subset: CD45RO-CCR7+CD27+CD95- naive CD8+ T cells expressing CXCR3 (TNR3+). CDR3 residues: CASTPIENTGELFF.